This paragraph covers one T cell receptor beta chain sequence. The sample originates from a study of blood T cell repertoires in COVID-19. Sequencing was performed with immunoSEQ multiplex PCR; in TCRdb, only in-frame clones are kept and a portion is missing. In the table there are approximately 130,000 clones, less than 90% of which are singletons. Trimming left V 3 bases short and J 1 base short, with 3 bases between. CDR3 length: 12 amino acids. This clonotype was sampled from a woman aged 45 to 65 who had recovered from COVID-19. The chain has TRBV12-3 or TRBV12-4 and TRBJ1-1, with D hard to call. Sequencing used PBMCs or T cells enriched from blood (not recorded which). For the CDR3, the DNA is TGTGCCAGCAGTTTCGGGAACACTGAAGCTTTCTTT. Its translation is CASSFGNTEAFF.